What follows are 3 T cell receptor beta chains derived from one specimen sequenced in a study of CD8+CD57+ T cells in acquired aplastic anemia. Profiles of TCR beta VDJ and CDR3 were generated from a genomic DNA template. A single record per CDR3 protein comes from TCRdb applying MiXCR to the reads. The sample has over 100,000 distinct CDR3 sequences, roughly two fifths seen once. The sequenced sample consisted of sorted CD4+, CD8+, or CD8+CD57+ T cells (not recorded which) from PBMCs. These receptors all stem from a human donor in good health, serving as a control.

This clonotype has ten or more counts. This chain joins TRBV12-3 or TRBV12-4 and TRBJ2-6; 8 bases agree with TRBD1. The J segment lost 0 bases and the V segment lost 6 bases, leaving 7 bases of the junction unmatched. This CDR3 spans 17 amino acids. CDR3 region: CASSGTGILSGANVLTF. The CDR3 bases are TGTGCCAGCAGCGGGACAGGAATCCTCTCTGGGGCCAACGTCCTGACTTTC.

A note on this clonotype: Possible read error: a much larger clone is one base away. J is TRBJ2-7 and V is TRBV7-2; TRBD2 aligns across 8 bases. Germline trimming cut 5 bases from V and 7 bases from J; bases unmatched to any gene: 10. Germline V gene sequence: CDR1 SGHTA, CDR2 FQGNSA. The CDR3 contains 14 residues. In DNA, the CDR3 is TGTGCCAGCAGCATCCGGCGGGGGGCCAATGAGCAGTACTTC. Residues: CASSIRRGANEQYF.

This clonotype has at least ten counts. The chain couples TRBV5-1 to TRBJ2-3, with D possibly being TRBD1 or TRBD2 (6 bases each). Between the trimmed V and J ends, which lost 0 bases and 1 base, there was a span of 12 bases. This CDR3 is built from 16 residues. Germline lookup yields CDR1 SGHRS and CDR2 YFSETQ. The CDR3 here is CASSLALGGRTDTQYF. The DNA for the CDR3 is TGCGCCAGCAGCTTGGCCTTGGGGGGCCGCACAGATACGCAGTATTTT.